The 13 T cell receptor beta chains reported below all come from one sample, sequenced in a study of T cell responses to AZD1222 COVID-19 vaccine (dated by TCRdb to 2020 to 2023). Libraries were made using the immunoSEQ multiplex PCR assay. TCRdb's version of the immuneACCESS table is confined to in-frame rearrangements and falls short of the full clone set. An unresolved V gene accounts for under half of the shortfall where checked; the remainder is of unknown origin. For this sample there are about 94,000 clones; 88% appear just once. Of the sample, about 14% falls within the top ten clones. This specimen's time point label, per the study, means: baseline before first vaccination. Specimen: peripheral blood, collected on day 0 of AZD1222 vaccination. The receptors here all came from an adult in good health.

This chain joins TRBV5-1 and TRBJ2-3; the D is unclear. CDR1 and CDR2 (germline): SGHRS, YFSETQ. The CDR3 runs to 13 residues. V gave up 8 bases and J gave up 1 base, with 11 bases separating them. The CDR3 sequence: CASSPLGTDTQYF. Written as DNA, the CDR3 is TGCGCCAGTTCTCCCCTCGGCACAGATACGCAGTATTTT. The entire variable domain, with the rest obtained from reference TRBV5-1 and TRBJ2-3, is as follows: KAGVTQTPRYLIKTRGQQVTLSCSPISGHRSVSWYQQTPGQGLQFLFEYFSETQRNKGNFPGRFSGRQFSNSRSEMNVSTLELGDSALYLCASSPLGTDTQYFGPGTRLTVL.

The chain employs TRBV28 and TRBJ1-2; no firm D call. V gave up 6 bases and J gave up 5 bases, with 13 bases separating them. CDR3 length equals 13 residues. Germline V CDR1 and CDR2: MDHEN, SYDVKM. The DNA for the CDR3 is TGTGCCAGCAGCTGGGGAGAGAGATATGGCTACACCTTC. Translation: CASSWGERYGYTF.

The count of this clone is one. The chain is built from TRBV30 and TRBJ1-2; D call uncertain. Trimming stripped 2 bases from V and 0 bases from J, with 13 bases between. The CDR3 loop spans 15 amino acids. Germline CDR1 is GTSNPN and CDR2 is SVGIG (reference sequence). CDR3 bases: TGTGCCTGGAGTCTGAAGGGCCGACCTAACTATGGCTACACCTTC. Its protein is CAWSLKGRPNYGYTF.

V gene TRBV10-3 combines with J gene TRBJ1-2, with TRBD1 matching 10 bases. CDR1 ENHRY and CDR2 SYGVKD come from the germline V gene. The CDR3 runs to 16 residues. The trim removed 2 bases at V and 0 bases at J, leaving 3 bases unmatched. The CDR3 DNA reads TGTGCCATCAGTGAGATCGGACAGGGGGCTAACTATGGCTACACCTTC. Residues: CAISEIGQGANYGYTF.

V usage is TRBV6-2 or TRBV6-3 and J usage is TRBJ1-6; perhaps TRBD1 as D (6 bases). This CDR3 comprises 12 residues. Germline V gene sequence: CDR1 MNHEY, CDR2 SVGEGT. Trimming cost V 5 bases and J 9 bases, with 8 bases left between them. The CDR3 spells CASSLQGSPLHF. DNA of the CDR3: TGTGCCAGCAGTCTACAGGGTTCACCCCTCCACTTT.

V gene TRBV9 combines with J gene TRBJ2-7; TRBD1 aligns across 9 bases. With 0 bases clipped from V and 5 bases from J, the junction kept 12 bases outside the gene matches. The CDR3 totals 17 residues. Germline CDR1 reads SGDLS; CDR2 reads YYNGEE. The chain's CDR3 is CASSVGLGDRAIHEQYF. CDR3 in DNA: TGTGCCAGCAGCGTAGGGTTAGGGGACAGGGCAATCCACGAGCAGTACTTC. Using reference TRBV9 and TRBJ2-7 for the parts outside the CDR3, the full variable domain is DSGVTQTPKHLITATGQRVTLRCSPRSGDLSVYWYQQSLDQGLQFLIQYYNGEERAKGNILERFSAQQFPDLHSELNLSSLELGDSALYFCASSVGLGDRAIHEQYFGPGTRLTVT.

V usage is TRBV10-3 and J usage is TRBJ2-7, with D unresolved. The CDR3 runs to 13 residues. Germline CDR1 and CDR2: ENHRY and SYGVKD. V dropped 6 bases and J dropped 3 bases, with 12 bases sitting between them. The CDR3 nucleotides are TGTGCCATCAGGAAGGACGGCCACTACGAGCAGTACTTC. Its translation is CAIRKDGHYEQYF.

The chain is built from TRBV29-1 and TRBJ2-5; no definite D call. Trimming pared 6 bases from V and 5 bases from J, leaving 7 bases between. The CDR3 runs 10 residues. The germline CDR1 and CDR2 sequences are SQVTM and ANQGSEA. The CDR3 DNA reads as TGCAGCGTGGCCCTGGAGACCCAGTACTTC. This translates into CSVALETQYF.

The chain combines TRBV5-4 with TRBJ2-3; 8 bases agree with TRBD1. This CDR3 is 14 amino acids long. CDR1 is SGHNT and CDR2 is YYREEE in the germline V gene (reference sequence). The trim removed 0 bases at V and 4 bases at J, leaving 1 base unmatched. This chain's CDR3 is CASSLAGGADTQYF. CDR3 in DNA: TGTGCCAGCAGCTTGGCAGGGGGCGCAGATACGCAGTATTTT.

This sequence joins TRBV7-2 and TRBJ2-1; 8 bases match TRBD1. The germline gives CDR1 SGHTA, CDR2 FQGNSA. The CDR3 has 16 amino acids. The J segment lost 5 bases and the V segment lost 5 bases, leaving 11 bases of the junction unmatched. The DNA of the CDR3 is TGTGCCAGCAGCGGACGCGGGGACAGGATCGACAATGAGCAGTTCTTC. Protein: CASSGRGDRIDNEQFF.

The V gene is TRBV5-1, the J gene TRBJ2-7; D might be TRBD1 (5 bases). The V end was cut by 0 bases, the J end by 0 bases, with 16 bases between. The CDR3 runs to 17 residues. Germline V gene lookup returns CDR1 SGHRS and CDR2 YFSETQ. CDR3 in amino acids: CASSLVGQGPSSYEQYF. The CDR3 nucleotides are TGCGCCAGCAGCTTGGTGGGGCAGGGCCCGAGCTCCTACGAGCAGTACTTC.

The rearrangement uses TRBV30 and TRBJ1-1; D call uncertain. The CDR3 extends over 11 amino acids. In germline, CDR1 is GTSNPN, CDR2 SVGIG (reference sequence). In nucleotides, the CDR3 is TGTGCTTCGCATATCGCCACTGAAGCTTTCTTT. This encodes CASHIATEAFF. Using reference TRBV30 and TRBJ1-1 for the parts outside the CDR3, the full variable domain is SQTIHQWPATLVQPVGSPLSLECTVEGTSNPNLYWYRQAAGRGLQLLFYSVGIGQISSEVPQNLSASRPQDRQFILSSKKLLLSDSGFYLCASHIATEAFFGQGTRLTVV.

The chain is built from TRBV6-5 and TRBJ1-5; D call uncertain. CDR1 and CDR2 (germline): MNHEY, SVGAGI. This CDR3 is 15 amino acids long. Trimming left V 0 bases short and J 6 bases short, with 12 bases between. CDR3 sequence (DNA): TGTGCCAGCAGTTACTCGGGAGGAGGTGGTCAGCCCCAGCATTTT. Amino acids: CASSYSGGGGQPQHF.